This TCR beta chain was sequenced during a study of technical replicates of blood from several donors. Germline V gene sequence: CDR1 SGHAT, CDR2 FQNNGV. Trimming cost V 1 base and J 8 bases; bases outside gene matches: 16. The CDR3 is 18 residues long. TCRdb keeps only in-frame clones here, not all; method: immunoSEQ multiplex PCR. The sample consists of approximately 92,000 clones, approximately 95% of them appearing once. The gene calls are TRBV11-2 and TRBJ1-2, with 10 nucleotides matching TRBD1. The material sequenced was T cells isolated from PBMCs. The sequence derives from a human donor in good health. The CDR3 coding sequence is TGTGCCAGCAGCTTAGTAGCCTTTGGGACAGGGGTTTTCGGGGGCTACACCTTC. The encoded protein is CASSLVAFGTGVFGGYTF. The full variable domain, rest sourced from reference TRBV11-2 and TRBJ1-2, is EAGVAQSPRYKIIEKRQSVAFWCNPISGHATLYWYQQILGQGPKLLIQFQNNGVVDDSQLPKDRFSAERLKGVDSTLKIQPAKLEDSAVYLCASSLVAFGTGVFGGYTFGSGTRLTVV.